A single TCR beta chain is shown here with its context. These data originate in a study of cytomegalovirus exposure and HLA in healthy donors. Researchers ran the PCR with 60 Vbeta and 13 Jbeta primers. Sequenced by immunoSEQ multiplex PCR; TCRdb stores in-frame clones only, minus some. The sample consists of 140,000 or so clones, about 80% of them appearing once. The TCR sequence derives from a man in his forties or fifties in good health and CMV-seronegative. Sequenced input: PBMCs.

CDR3 sequence: CASGLVLGQGNYGYTF. DNA of the CDR3: TGTGCTAGTGGTTTGGTACTCGGACAGGGGAACTATGGCTACACCTTC. The chain combines TRBV12-5 with TRBJ1-2; TRBD1 matches 9 bases. The V and J ends lost 0 bases and 2 bases, in that order; junction bases with no gene match: 4. CDR1 LGHNT and CDR2 FRNRAP come from the germline V gene. The CDR3 extends over 16 amino acids.